This is a list of T cell receptor beta chains from one sample in a study of cytomegalovirus exposure and HLA in healthy donors. TCRdb's copy holds only in-frame clones and misses some; the assay was immunoSEQ multiplex PCR. The sample records about 97,000 clones, around 82% being singletons. The specimen sequenced was PBMCs. The receptors originated from a man aged 35 to 55 in good health and CMV-seropositive. Each CDR3 is given with its conserved first and last residue. Fields, in order: V gene, J gene, CDR3 protein.

>TRBV29-1|TRBJ1-2
CSVDEPTNYGYTF
>TRBV29-1|TRBJ1-2
CSAAGGNYGYTF
>TRBV19|NA
CASRGLAGDSYEQYF
>TRBV7-6|TRBJ2-2
CASSLVASGNSPKSGELFF
>TRBV6-5|TRBJ1-3
CASSGAWSGNTIYF
>TRBV6-1|TRBJ2-3
CASSEGAGVDGTDTQYF
>TRBV4-1|TRBJ2-3
CASSQPSSGRGTDTQYF
>TRBV30|TRBJ2-7
CAWSETGALAGEQYF
>TRBV6-5|TRBJ1-6
CASSPDKAYNSPLHF
>TRBV4-1|TRBJ2-7
CASSQTLAGGLYEQYF
>TRBV2|TRBJ2-7
CASIRRTSGGAYEQYF
>TRBV30|TRBJ2-2
CAWSVPVGELFF
>TRBV5-4|TRBJ1-6
CASSVGQTYNSPLHF
>TRBV7-8|TRBJ1-5
CASSISYQPQHF
>TRBV5-1|TRBJ2-1
CASSRTSGEGQFF
>TRBV6-5|TRBJ1-3
CASSYRQGPGNTIYF
>TRBV9|TRBJ2-1
CASSPRGLAGIHNEQFF
>TRBV2|TRBJ2-5
CASSVEEAQYF
>TRBV19|TRBJ1-1
CASTPRGNTEAFF
>TRBV28|TRBJ2-5
CASVLKGGVTQYF
>TRBV5-1|TRBJ2-1
CASRLGQTASNEQFF
>TRBV6-1|TRBJ2-1
CASNRSGRAYNEQFF
>TRBV6-5|TRBJ2-7
CASRREGLPFEQYF
>TRBV30|TRBJ1-6
CAWSPRQLSSYNSPLHF
>TRBV19|TRBJ2-2
CASSARGQSTGELFF
>TRBV2|TRBJ2-7
CASLDYSYEQYF
>TRBV20-1|TRBJ1-5
CSATHRGPQHF
>TRBV6-5|TRBJ1-1
CASSYVGTTTEAFF
>TRBV7-9|TRBJ1-4
CASSLLTGNNEKLFF
>TRBV11-3|TRBJ2-2
CASSPGGTNTGELFF
>TRBV6-1|TRBJ1-1
CALRGQASMNTEAFF
>TRBV2|TRBJ2-1
CARSRRGASGSSEQFF
>TRBV5-1|TRBJ2-5
CASSLVSEQETQYF
>TRBV21-1|TRBJ1-2
CASSNPRGCGYTF
>TRBV5-1|TRBJ1-6
CASSTGNNSPLHF
>TRBV18|TRBJ2-1
CASSLRQGAEEQFF
>TRBV5-1|TRBJ1-1
CASSFRGNTEAFF